The 3 T cell receptor beta chains below come from one sample, sequenced in a study of shared clonotypes between healthy human individuals (dated by TCRdb to 2018 to 2021). For the CD8 naive samples, CD45RO-negative cells were positively selected for CCR7, yielding a CD45RA+CCR7+ population from which TemRA cells were excluded. Libraries were constructed by the immunoSEQ multiplex PCR assay. Here the immuneACCESS table is served through TCRdb, limited to in-frame sequences with V and J called. Missing clones are a known gap in these copies; in checked studies unresolved V genes cover under half, and the rest lacks a known reason. Here the sample has 550,000 to 750,000 clones; just under 97% occur a single time. The top ten clonotypes cover 0.095% to 0.12% of the sample. Sequences were obtained from naive CD8+ T cells sorted from blood. According to the study, the label for this sample's cell subset or site signals: CD45RA+CCR7+. These receptors all stem from a woman aged 25 to 39 in good health.

The chain uses TRBV11-2 and TRBJ1-3, with 11 bases fitting TRBD1. Trimming removed 3 bases from V and 8 bases from J; junction bases left unmatched: 3. This CDR3 spans 14 amino acids. Germline V gene data show CDR1 as SGHAT and CDR2 as FQNNGV. The CDR3 bases are TGTGCCAGCAGCTTCGGACAGGGGGCAGACACCATATATTTT. Its protein product is CASSFGQGADTIYF.

CDR3 protein: CASSFWRQPQHF. The CDR3 DNA is TGTGCCAGCAGCTTTTGGCGACAGCCCCAGCATTTT. J is TRBJ1-5 and V is TRBV7-8; unclear D gene. The CDR3 runs to 12 residues. CDR1 and CDR2 from the germline V gene are SGHVS and FQNEAQ. V gave up 3 bases and J gave up 7 bases, with 7 bases separating them.

The chain couples TRBV28 to TRBJ1-5; weak D call: TRBD1 (5 bases). The CDR3 length is 15 residues. V was trimmed by 2 bases and J by 5 bases, leaving 13 bases between them. Germline V gives CDR1 MDHEN, CDR2 SYDVKM. DNA of the CDR3: TGTGCCAGCAGTTTAGGGGGTGGAGGGTATCAGCCCCAGCATTTT. The encoded protein is CASSLGGGGYQPQHF.